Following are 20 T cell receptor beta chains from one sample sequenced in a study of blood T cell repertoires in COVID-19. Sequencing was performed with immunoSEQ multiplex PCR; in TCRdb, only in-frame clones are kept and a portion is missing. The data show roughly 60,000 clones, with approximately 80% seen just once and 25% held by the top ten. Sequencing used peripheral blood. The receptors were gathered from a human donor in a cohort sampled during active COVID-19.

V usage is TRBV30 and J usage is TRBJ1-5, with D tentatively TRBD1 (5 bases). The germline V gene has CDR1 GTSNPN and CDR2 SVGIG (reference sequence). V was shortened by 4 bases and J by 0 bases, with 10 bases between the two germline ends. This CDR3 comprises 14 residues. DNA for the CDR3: TGTGCCTGGAACGGGGGGACTAGCAATCAGCCCCAGCATTTT. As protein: CAWNGGTSNQPQHF.

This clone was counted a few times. CDR3 loop: CASSPRWTEAFF. In DNA form, the CDR3 reads TGTGCCAGCAGCCCTCGGTGGACTGAAGCTTTCTTT. This sequence joins TRBV28 and TRBJ1-1, with D unresolved. Germline CDR1 is MDHEN and CDR2 is SYDVKM. The CDR3 totals 12 residues. V lost 6 bases, J lost 5 bases, and 10 bases lay in between.

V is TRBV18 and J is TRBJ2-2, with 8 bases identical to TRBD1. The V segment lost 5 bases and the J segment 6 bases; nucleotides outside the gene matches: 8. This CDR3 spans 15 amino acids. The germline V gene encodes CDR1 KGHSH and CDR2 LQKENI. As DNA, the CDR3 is TGTGCCAGCTCAACGGGACAGGTTCCCGCCGGGGAGCTGTTTTTT. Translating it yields CASSTGQVPAGELFF.

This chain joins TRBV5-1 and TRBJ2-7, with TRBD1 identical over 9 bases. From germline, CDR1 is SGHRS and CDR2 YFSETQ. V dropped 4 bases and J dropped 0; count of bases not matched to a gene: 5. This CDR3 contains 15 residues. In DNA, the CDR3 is TGCGCCAGCAGCAGGGGACAGGGTAGCTCCTACGAGCAGTACTTC. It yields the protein CASSRGQGSSYEQYF.

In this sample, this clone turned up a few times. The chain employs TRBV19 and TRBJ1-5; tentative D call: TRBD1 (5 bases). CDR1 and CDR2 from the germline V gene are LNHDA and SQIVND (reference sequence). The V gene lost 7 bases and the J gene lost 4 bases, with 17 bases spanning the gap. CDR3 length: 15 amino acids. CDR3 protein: CASKDTHPGNQPQHF. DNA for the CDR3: TGTGCCAGTAAGGACACCCACCCCGGGAATCAGCCCCAGCATTTT. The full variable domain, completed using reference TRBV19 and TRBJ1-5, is DGGITQSPKYLFRKEGQNVTLSCEQNLNHDAMYWYRQDPGQGLRLIYYSQIVNDFQKGDIAEGYSVSREKKESFPLTVTSAQKNPTAFYLCASKDTHPGNQPQHFGDGTRLSIL.

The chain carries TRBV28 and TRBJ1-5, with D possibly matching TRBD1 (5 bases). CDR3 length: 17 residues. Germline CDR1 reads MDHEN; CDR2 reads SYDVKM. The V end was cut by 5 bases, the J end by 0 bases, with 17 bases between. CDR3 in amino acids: CASSPPWPGLSNQPQHF. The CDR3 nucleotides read TGTGCCAGCAGTCCACCTTGGCCAGGGCTTAGCAATCAGCCCCAGCATTTT. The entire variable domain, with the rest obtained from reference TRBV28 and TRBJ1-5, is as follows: DVKVTQSSRYLVKRTGEKVFLECVQDMDHENMFWYRQDPGLGLRLIYFSYDVKMKEKGDIPEGYSVSREKKERFSLILESASTNQTSMYLCASSPPWPGLSNQPQHFGDGTRLSIL.

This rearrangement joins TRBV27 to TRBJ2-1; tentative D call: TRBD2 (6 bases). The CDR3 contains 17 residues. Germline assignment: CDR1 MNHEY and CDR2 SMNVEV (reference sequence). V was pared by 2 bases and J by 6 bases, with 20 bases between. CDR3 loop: CASSLRAGRGSGNEQFF. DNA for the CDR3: TGTGCCAGCAGTTTACGGGCAGGTCGGGGGTCTGGCAATGAGCAGTTCTTC.

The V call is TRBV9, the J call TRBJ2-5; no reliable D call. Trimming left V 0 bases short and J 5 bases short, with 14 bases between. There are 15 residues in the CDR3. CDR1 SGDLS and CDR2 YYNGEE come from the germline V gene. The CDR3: CASSVESQVTETQYF. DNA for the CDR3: TGTGCCAGCAGCGTAGAATCCCAGGTCACGGAGACCCAGTACTTC.

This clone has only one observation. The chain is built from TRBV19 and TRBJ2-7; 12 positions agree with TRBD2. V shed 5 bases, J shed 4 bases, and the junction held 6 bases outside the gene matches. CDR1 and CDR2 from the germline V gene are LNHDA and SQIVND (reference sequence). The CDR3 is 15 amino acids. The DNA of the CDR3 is TGTGCCAGTAGTGCTGAGACTAGCGGGAGTTACGAGCAGTACTTC. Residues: CASSAETSGSYEQYF. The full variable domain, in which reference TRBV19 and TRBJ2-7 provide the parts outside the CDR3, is DGGITQSPKYLFRKEGQNVTLSCEQNLNHDAMYWYRQDPGQGLRLIYYSQIVNDFQKGDIAEGYSVSREKKESFPLTVTSAQKNPTAFYLCASSAETSGSYEQYFGPGTRLTVT.

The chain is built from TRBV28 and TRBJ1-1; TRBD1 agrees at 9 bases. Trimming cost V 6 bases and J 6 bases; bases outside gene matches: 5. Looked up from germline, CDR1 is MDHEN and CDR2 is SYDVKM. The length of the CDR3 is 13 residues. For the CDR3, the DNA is TGTGCCAGCAGCTCCGGACAGGGGTCTGAAGCTTTCTTT. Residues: CASSSGQGSEAFF.

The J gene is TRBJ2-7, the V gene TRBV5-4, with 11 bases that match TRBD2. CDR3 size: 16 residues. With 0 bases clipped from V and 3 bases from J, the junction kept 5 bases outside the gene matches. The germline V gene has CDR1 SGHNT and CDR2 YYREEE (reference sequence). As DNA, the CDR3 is TGTGCCAGCAGCTTGGCGGCTAGCGGGGGGATCTACGAGCAGTACTTC. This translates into CASSLAASGGIYEQYF. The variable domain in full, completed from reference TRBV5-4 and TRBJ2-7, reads ETGVTQSPTHLIKTRGQQVTLRCSSQSGHNTVSWYQQALGQGPQFIFQYYREEENGRGNFPPRFSGLQFPNYSSELNVNALELDDSALYLCASSLAASGGIYEQYFGPGTRLTVT.

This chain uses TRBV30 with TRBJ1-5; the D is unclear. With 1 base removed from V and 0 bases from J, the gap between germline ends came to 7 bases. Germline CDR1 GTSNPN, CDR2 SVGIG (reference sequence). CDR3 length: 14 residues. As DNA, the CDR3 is TGTGCCTGGAGTGAGGAGGATAGCAATCAGCCCCAGCATTTT. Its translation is CAWSEEDSNQPQHF. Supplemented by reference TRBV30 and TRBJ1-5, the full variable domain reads SQTIHQWPATLVQPVGSPLSLECTVEGTSNPNLYWYRQAAGRGLQLLFYSVGIGQISSEVPQNLSASRPQDRQFILSSKKLLLSDSGFYLCAWSEEDSNQPQHFGDGTRLSIL.

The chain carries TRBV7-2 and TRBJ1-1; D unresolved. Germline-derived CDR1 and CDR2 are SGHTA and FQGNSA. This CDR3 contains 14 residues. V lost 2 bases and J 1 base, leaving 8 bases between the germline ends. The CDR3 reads CASSLYGRNTEAFF. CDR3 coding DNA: TGTGCCAGCAGCTTATACGGTAGGAACACTGAAGCTTTCTTT.

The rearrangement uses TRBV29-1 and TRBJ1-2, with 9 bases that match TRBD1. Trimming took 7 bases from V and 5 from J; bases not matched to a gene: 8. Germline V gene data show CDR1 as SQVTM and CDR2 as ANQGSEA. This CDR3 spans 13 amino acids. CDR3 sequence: CSAGDRAGYGYTF. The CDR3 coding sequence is TGCAGCGCGGGGGACAGGGCGGGTTATGGCTACACCTTC.

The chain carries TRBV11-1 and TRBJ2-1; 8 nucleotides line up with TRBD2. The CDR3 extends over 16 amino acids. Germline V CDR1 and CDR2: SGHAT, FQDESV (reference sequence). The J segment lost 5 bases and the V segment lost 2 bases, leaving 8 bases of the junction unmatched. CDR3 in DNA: TGTGCCAGCAGCTTAACCCAGAATAGCGGGGACAATGAGCAGTTCTTC. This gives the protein CASSLTQNSGDNEQFF.

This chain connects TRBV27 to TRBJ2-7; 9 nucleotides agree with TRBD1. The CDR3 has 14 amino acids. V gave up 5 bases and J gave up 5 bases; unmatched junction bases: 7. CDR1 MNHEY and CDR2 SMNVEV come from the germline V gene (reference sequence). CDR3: CASSPRTGEDEQYF. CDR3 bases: TGTGCCAGCAGTCCGCGGACAGGGGAGGACGAGCAGTACTTC.

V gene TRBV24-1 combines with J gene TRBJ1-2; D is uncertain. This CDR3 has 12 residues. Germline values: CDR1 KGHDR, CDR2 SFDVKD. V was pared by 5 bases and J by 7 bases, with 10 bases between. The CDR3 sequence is CATSGHSGGYTF. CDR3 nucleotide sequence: TGTGCCACCAGTGGCCACAGTGGTGGCTACACCTTC.

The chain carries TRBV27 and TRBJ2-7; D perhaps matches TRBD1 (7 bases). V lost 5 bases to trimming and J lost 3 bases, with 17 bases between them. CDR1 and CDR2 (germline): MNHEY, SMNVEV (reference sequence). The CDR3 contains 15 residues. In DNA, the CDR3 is TGTGCCAGCAGTCCCTCGGGCGGGACAGTCTACGAGCAGTACTTC. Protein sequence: CASSPSGGTVYEQYF.

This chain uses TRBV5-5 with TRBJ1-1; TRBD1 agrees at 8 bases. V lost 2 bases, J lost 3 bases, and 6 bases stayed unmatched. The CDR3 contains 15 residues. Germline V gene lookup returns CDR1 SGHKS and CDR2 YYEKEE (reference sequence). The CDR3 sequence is CASSLFGTGDTEAFF. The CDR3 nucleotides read TGTGCCAGCAGCTTATTCGGGACAGGAGACACTGAAGCTTTCTTT.

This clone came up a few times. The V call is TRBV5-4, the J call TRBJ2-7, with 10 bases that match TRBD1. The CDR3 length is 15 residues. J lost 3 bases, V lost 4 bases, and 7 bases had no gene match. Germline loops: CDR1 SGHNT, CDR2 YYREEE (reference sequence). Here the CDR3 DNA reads TGTGCCAGCAGCCTCCGGACAGGGGGTCTCTACGAGCAGTACTTC. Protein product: CASSLRTGGLYEQYF.